The next 8 T cell receptor beta chains were all read from a single sample in a study of CD8 T cells in Susac syndrome. RNA totalling about 0.45 to 1 ug underwent reverse transcription with random hexamers. TCRdb reprocessed the immunoSEQ multiplex PCR reads via MiXCR and lists one record per CDR3 protein. This sample has about 120,000 distinct CDR3 sequences, with 96% found just once. The sample comprised CD4+ T cells from PBMCs. The receptors stem from a human donor with Susac syndrome.

This chain uses TRBV29-1 with TRBJ2-5; a possible D gene is TRBD1 (6 bases). Germline V gene lookup returns CDR1 SQVTM and CDR2 ANQGSEA. V was pared by 4 bases and J by 4 bases, with 19 bases between. CDR3 length: 15 residues. CDR3 nucleotides: TGCAGCGTTGTCCCGGGACAAAGAACCATAGAGACCCAGTACTTC. Translating gives CSVVPGQRTIETQYF.

This chain links TRBV7-9 with TRBJ2-5, with D maybe TRBD2 (5 bases). This CDR3 has 13 amino acids. Germline CDR1 and CDR2: SEHNR and FQNEAQ (reference sequence). V lost 7 bases to trimming and J lost 5 bases, with 14 bases between them. The CDR3 nucleotides are TGTGCCAGCAACATCCCCGGGGATGAGACCCAGTACTTC. Protein product: CASNIPGDETQYF.

The chain uses TRBV29-1 and TRBJ2-5; 14 bases are shared with TRBD2. The ends lost 7 bases at V and 5 bases at J; junction bases unmatched: 9. The CDR3 covers 15 residues. Per the germline V gene, CDR1 is SQVTM and CDR2 is ANQGSEA. CDR3 nucleotide sequence: TGCAGCGCCCTGGGGGGACTAGCGGGAGTCGAGACCCAGTACTTC. This gives the protein CSALGGLAGVETQYF.

The chain joins TRBV29-1 to TRBJ1-5, with TRBD1 matching over 8 bases. Germline V gene data show CDR1 as SQVTM and CDR2 as ANQGSEA. V was clipped by 4 bases and J by 4 bases; unmatched bases: 3. The CDR3 sequence is 13 residues long. CDR3 in DNA: TGCAGCGTTGCTGGACAGGGTAATCAGCCCCAGCATTTT. Encoded protein: CSVAGQGNQPQHF.

In DNA form, the CDR3 reads TGCAGTGCCAGAAACGATGAAGCTTTCTTT. It is translated as CSARNDEAFF. This sequence joins TRBV20-1 and TRBJ1-1; no clear D gene. Germline loops: CDR1 DFQATT, CDR2 SNEGSKA (reference sequence). CDR3 length equals 10 residues. V gave up 6 bases and J gave up 7 bases, with 9 bases separating them.

The rearrangement uses TRBV3-1 and TRBJ1-5, with D unclear. Germline loops: CDR1 LGHDT, CDR2 YNNKEL (reference sequence). CDR3 length: 14 amino acids. V gave up 4 bases and J gave up 2 bases, with 9 bases separating them. This CDR3 is CASSPNPGNQPQHF. As DNA, the CDR3 is TGTGCCAGCAGCCCCAACCCCGGCAATCAGCCCCAGCATTTT.

The gene calls are TRBV5-1 and TRBJ2-4; a possible D gene is TRBD1 (5 bases). The CDR3 covers 13 residues. Germline CDR1 is SGHRS and CDR2 is YFSETQ. V was pared by 3 bases and J by 6 bases, with 10 bases between. This chain's CDR3 is CASSSRQPNIQYF. The CDR3 bases are TGCGCCAGCAGCTCCCGACAGCCAAACATTCAGTACTTC.

The rearrangement links TRBV7-9 to TRBJ2-3; D could derive from TRBD1 or TRBD2 (6 bases each). CDR3 length equals 14 residues. With 5 bases removed from V and 3 bases from J, the gap between germline ends came to 12 bases. Germline loops: CDR1 SEHNR, CDR2 FQNEAQ (reference sequence). The CDR3 DNA reads TGTGCCAGCAGCCCGGGGGCTTGGACAGATACGCAGTATTTT. Translated, it gives CASSPGAWTDTQYF. The whole variable domain, filled in from reference TRBV7-9 and TRBJ2-3, reads DTGVSQNPRHKITKRGQNVTFRCDPISEHNRLYWYRQTLGQGPEFLTYFQNEAQLEKSRLLSDRFSAERPKGSFSTLEIQRTEQGDSAMYLCASSPGAWTDTQYFGPGTRLTVL.